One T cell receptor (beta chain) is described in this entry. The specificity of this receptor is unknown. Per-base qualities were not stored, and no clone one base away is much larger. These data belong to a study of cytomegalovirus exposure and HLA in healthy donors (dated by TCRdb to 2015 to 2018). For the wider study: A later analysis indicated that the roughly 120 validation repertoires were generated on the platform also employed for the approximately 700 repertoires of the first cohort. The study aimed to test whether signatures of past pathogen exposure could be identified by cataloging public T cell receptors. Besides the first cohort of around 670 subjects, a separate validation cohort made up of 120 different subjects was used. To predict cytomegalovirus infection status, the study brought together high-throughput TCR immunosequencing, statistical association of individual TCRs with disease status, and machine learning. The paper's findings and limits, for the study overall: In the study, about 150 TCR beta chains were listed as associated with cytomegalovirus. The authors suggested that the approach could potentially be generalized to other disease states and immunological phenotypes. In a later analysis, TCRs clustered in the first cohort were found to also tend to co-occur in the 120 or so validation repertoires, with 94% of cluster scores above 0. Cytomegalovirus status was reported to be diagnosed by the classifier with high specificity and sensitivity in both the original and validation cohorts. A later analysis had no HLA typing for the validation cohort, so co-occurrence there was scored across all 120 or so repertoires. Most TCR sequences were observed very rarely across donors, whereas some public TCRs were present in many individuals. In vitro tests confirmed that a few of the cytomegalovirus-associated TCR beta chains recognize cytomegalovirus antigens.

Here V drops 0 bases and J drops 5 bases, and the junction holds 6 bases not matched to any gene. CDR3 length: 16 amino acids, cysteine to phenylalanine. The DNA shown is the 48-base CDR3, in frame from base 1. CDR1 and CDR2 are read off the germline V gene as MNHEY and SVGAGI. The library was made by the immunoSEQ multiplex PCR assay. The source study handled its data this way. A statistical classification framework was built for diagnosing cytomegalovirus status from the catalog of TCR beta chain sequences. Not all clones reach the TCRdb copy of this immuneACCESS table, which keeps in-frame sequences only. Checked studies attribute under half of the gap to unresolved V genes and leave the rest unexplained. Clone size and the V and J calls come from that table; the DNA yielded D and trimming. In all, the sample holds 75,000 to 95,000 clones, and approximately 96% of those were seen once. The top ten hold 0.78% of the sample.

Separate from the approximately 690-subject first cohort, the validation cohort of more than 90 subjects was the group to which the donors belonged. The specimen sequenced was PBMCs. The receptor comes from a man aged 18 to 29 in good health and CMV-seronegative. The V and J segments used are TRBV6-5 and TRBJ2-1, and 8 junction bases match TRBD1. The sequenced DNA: TGTGCCAGCAGTTACTCTGGAGACAGGGGAAACAATGAGCAGTTCTTC. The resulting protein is CASSYSGDRGNNEQFF.